Presented here are 9 T cell receptor beta chains from one specimen sequenced in a study of blood T cell repertoires in COVID-19. Profiling relied on immunoSEQ multiplex PCR, and the TCRdb table lists in-frame clones only, not all of them. The data contain roughly 500,000 clones, 85% to 90% of them singletons. Material: peripheral blood. The receptor set was obtained from a man aged 18 to 35 with COVID-19, enrolled during active disease.

V gene TRBV6-4 combines with J gene TRBJ2-3; 8 bases are a match to TRBD2. The CDR3 contains 14 residues. Germline V gene lookup returns CDR1 MRHNA and CDR2 SNTAGT. Trimming at V came to 4 bases and at J to 4 bases, leaving 4 bases not matched to a gene. In DNA, the CDR3 is TGTGCCAGCAGTGCCGACGGGGGGGCAGATACGCAGTATTTT. Residues: CASSADGGADTQYF.

V is TRBV6-5 and J is TRBJ1-6; TRBD1 aligns across 7 bases. Germline CDR1 reads MNHEY; CDR2 reads SVGAGI. This CDR3 has 14 residues. Trimming took 7 bases from V and 7 from J; bases not matched to a gene: 7. In DNA, the CDR3 is TGTGCCAGCAAAAAACGGGACAGAAATTCACCCCTCCACTTT. Protein product: CASKKRDRNSPLHF.

This rearrangement joins TRBV7-8 to TRBJ2-7; 8 bases line up with TRBD2. CDR1 and CDR2 from the germline V gene are SGHVS and FQNEAQ. With 3 bases clipped from V and 2 bases from J, the junction kept 6 bases outside the gene matches. The CDR3 consists of 15 residues. CDR3 sequence (DNA): TGTGCCAGCAGCTTCTATACTAGCGGTACCTACGAGCAGTACTTC. Encoded protein: CASSFYTSGTYEQYF.

The V and J genes are TRBV5-4 and TRBJ2-2; 10 bases map to TRBD2. The CDR3 consists of 16 residues. V trimming: 4 bases; J trimming: 4 bases; junction bases outside the gene matches: 7. The germline V gene has CDR1 SGHNT and CDR2 YYREEE (reference sequence). The CDR3 nucleotides are TGTGCCAGCAGCCCATTCATAGCGGGAGGCACCGGGGAGCTGTTTTTT. This codes for CASSPFIAGGTGELFF.

The chain is built from TRBV18 and TRBJ1-2; D remains ambiguous. Trimming shortened V by 3 bases and J by 6 bases, and 23 bases separated the two germline ends. Germline V gene sequence: CDR1 KGHSH, CDR2 LQKENI. The CDR3 length is 17 residues. The CDR3 DNA sequence: TGTGCCAGCTCACCCGAGATGAGCGTCTTGGCCTATGATGGCTACACCTTC. Protein sequence: CASSPEMSVLAYDGYTF.

The chain uses TRBV12-5 and TRBJ2-1; 8 nucleotides match TRBD2. Losses at the gene ends were 6 bases for V and 9 bases for J; bases not matched to a gene: 16. The CDR3 runs to 16 residues. CDR1 is LGHNT and CDR2 is FRNRAP in the germline V gene. This CDR3 reads CASGTSPGAREGEQFF. The CDR3 coding sequence is TGTGCTAGTGGGACTTCCCCCGGGGCTCGGGAGGGTGAGCAGTTCTTC.

V and J are TRBV19 and TRBJ2-7, with 10 bases identical to TRBD1. J was trimmed by 2 bases and V by 1 base; bases with no gene match: 2. Germline values: CDR1 LNHDA, CDR2 SQIVND (reference sequence). The CDR3 contains 15 residues. Written as DNA, the CDR3 is TGTGCCAGTAGTATAGGTGGGACAGGGGCCTACGAGCAGTACTTC. Translating it yields CASSIGGTGAYEQYF.

This chain connects TRBV9 to TRBJ2-1, with D perhaps matching TRBD2 (5 bases). Per the germline V gene, CDR1 is SGDLS and CDR2 is YYNGEE. V shed 4 bases and J shed 6 bases, with 14 bases lying between them. The CDR3 sequence is 14 residues long. The CDR3: CASSPAAGPNEQFF. As DNA, the CDR3 is TGTGCCAGCAGCCCCGCGGCGGGCCCCAATGAGCAGTTCTTC.

The chain is built from TRBV2 and TRBJ2-7, with 7 bases aligning to TRBD1. Per the germline V gene, CDR1 is SNHLY and CDR2 is FYNNEI. J gave up 2 bases and V 7 bases, and 5 bases lay outside the gene matches. The CDR3 totals 13 residues. The CDR3 DNA is TGTGCCAGCAACAGGGACAGTCCCTACGAGCAGTACTTC. Amino acid sequence: CASNRDSPYEQYF.